This T cell receptor beta chain was obtained from a study of OX40 agonist ivuxolimab in advanced cancers. On the study more broadly: In this trial design, patients received ivuxolimab intravenously at 0.01 to 10 mg/kg every 2 weeks. One hepatocellular carcinoma and a couple of cutaneous melanoma patients partially responded. Study results and limitations: The investigators did not determine what antigen specificity the expanded peripheral T cells had. Relative to CD4+, CD8+ T cells held more expanded clones on average.

Sequencing was performed with immunoSEQ multiplex PCR; in TCRdb, only in-frame clones are kept and a portion is missing. The repertoire holds tens of thousands of clones, with roughly 92% as singletons. Regarding this clone: Its antigen is unidentified.

V trimming: 3 bases; J trimming: 7 bases; junction bases outside the gene matches: 6. The CDR3 runs 14 residues. Germline V CDR1 and CDR2: WNHNN, SYGVQD (reference sequence). The V call is TRBV10-1, the J call TRBJ1-2, with 9 bases that match TRBD1. Sequencing was performed on CD4+ or CD8+ T cells sorted from blood, taken in a trial of the OX40 agonist ivuxolimab. The clonotype comes from an adult with an advanced solid tumor such as melanoma, head and neck, liver or kidney cancer. CDR3 coding DNA: TGCGCCAGCAGTGAAACAGGGGGCGTTTCTGGCTACACCTTC. Translated, it gives CASSETGGVSGYTF.